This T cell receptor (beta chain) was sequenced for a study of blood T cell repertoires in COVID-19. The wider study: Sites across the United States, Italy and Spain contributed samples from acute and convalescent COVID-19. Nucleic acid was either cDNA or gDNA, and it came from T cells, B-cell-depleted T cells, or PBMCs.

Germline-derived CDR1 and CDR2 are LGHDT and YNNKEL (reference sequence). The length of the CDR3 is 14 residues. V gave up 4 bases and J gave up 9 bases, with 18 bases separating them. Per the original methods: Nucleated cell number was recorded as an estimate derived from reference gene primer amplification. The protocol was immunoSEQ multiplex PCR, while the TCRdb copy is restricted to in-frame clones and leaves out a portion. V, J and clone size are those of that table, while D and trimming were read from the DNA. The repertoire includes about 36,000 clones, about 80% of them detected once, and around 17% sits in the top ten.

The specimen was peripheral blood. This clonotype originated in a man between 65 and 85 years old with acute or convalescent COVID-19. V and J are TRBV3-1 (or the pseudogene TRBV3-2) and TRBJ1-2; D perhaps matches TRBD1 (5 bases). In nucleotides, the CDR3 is TGTGCCAGCAGCCCACCAGGGTCTAACCCTAGCTACACCTTC. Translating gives CASSPPGSNPSYTF.